This passage covers 27 T cell receptor beta chains from one sample sequenced in a study of cytomegalovirus exposure and HLA in healthy donors. The primer mix had 60 Vbeta and 13 Jbeta primers. Generated by immunoSEQ multiplex PCR, the TCRdb table keeps only in-frame clones and is missing some. The sample carries around 230,000 clones, roughly 73% recorded once. Sample: PBMCs. The receptors here all came from a boy between 10 and 17 years old in good health and CMV-seronegative.

The V call is TRBV7-9, the J call TRBJ2-5; 7 bases match TRBD2. Per germline, CDR1 SEHNR and CDR2 FQNEAQ (reference sequence). The trim removed 3 bases at V and 1 base at J, leaving 8 bases unmatched. CDR3 length: 16 residues. This CDR3 is CASSFPRAGLQETQYF. CDR3 DNA: TGTGCCAGCAGCTTTCCACGAGCGGGGCTCCAAGAGACCCAGTACTTC.

V and J are TRBV19 and TRBJ1-2; TRBD1 agrees at 7 bases. Germline V gives CDR1 LNHDA, CDR2 SQIVND (reference sequence). This CDR3 has 14 amino acids. V shed 1 base and J 4 bases; nucleotides not matched to a gene: 3. CDR3 loop: CASSIVWDSYGYTF. CDR3 nucleotides: TGTGCCAGTAGTATAGTGTGGGACAGCTATGGCTACACCTTC.

This chain links TRBV7-8 with TRBJ1-2; the D is unclear. V was clipped by 3 bases and J by 7 bases, with 15 bases between them. The germline CDR1 and CDR2 sequences are SGHVS and FQNEAQ. This CDR3 region has 14 residues. CDR3 loop: CASSFPGVWAGYTF. The CDR3 bases are TGTGCCAGCAGCTTCCCCGGGGTTTGGGCTGGCTACACCTTC.

The chain employs TRBV5-6 and TRBJ2-2; 7 nucleotides align to TRBD1. This CDR3 comprises 17 residues. The V and J ends lost 4 bases and 1 base, in that order; junction bases with no gene match: 10. CDR1 and CDR2 (germline): SGHDT, YYEEEE. Written as DNA, the CDR3 is TGTGCCAGCAGCCCTACCCGACAGGGTTGGAACACCGGGGAGCTGTTTTTT. The encoded protein is CASSPTRQGWNTGELFF.

V is TRBV19 and J is TRBJ2-1; TRBD2 aligns across 12 bases. The CDR3 consists of 13 residues. Germline-derived CDR1 and CDR2 are LNHDA and SQIVND (reference sequence). Unmatched junction bases numbered 1, after V lost 8 bases and J lost 5 bases. The CDR3 reads CASRTSGDNEQFF. The CDR3 region has the DNA TGTGCCAGTCGGACTAGCGGGGACAATGAGCAGTTCTTC.

The chain uses TRBV27 and TRBJ2-1, with TRBD2 identical over 8 bases. This CDR3 spans 14 amino acids. Germline CDR1 is MNHEY and CDR2 is SMNVEV (reference sequence). J lost 8 bases, V lost 6 bases, and 9 bases had no gene match. This chain's CDR3 is CASRAGTSIHEQFF. CDR3 nucleotides: TGTGCCAGCAGAGCCGGGACTAGTATCCATGAGCAGTTCTTC.

This clone was recorded once. V gene TRBV11-2 combines with J gene TRBJ2-5; tentative D call: TRBD2 (5 bases). V lost 10 bases, J lost 2 bases, and 20 bases lay in between. Per the germline V gene, CDR1 is SGHAT and CDR2 is FQNNGV. CDR3 length equals 15 residues. CDR3 sequence reads: CAIHRGARPQETQYF. The DNA of the CDR3 is TGTGCCATCCACCGGGGAGCCCGACCGCAAGAGACCCAGTACTTC.

This clone was observed a single time. The chain is built from TRBV9 and TRBJ2-7; TRBD2 aligns across 7 bases. Germline trimming cut 3 bases from V and 6 bases from J; bases unmatched to any gene: 15. Germline assignment: CDR1 SGDLS and CDR2 YYNGEE. This CDR3 has 16 residues. DNA of the CDR3: TGTGCCAGCAGCGCCTCGACTAGCTTAATACCACGCGAGCAGTACTTC. This gives the protein CASSASTSLIPREQYF. Filled out from reference TRBV9 and TRBJ2-7, the complete variable domain reads DSGVTQTPKHLITATGQRVTLRCSPRSGDLSVYWYQQSLDQGLQFLIQYYNGEERAKGNILERFSAQQFPDLHSELNLSSLELGDSALYFCASSASTSLIPREQYFGPGTRLTVT.

V is TRBV11-3 and J is TRBJ2-7; maybe TRBD2 (7 bases). V was clipped by 5 bases and J by 7 bases, with 18 bases between them. The germline CDR1 and CDR2 sequences are SGHNT and YENEEA. CDR3 length equals 14 residues. In nucleotides, the CDR3 is TGTGCCAGCAGCAGTCCGGGGGGCGTGCGTGAGCAGTACTTC. Protein product: CASSSPGGVREQYF.

The J gene is TRBJ1-3, the V gene TRBV10-3; 7 bases line up with TRBD1. J lost 0 bases, V lost 1 base, and 0 bases had no gene match. Germline assignment: CDR1 ENHRY and CDR2 SYGVKD. The CDR3 is 15 amino acids. The CDR3 nucleotides read TGTGCCATCAGTGAGTGGACAGGCTCTGGAAACACCATATATTTT. It codes for CAISEWTGSGNTIYF.

The CDR3 loop reads CASSYSLSGEYEQFF. DNA of the CDR3: TGTGCCAGCAGTTACTCGCTTAGCGGGGAATATGAGCAGTTCTTC. V gene TRBV6-6 combines with J gene TRBJ2-1, with TRBD2 identical over 8 bases. J lost 8 bases, V lost 0 bases, and 6 bases had no gene match. This CDR3 comprises 15 residues. Per the germline V gene, CDR1 is MNHNY and CDR2 is SVGAGI (reference sequence).

The chain is built from TRBV7-8 and TRBJ2-5, with D tentatively TRBD1 (6 bases). Trimming stripped 2 bases from V and 4 bases from J, with 14 bases between. The CDR3 extends over 15 amino acids. Germline V gene data show CDR1 as SGHVS and CDR2 as FQNEAQ. DNA for the CDR3: TGTGCCAGCAGCTTACCAGGGGACGGTGCAGAGACCCAGTACTTC. Protein sequence: CASSLPGDGAETQYF.

The CDR3 protein is CASSLTGHQETQYF. As DNA, the CDR3 is TGTGCCAGCAGCCTAACAGGACACCAAGAGACCCAGTACTTC. V and J are TRBV5-5 and TRBJ2-5; TRBD1 is a possible D gene (5 bases). V lost 4 bases, J lost 0 bases, and 10 bases lay in between. Germline values: CDR1 SGHKS, CDR2 YYEKEE (reference sequence). The CDR3 is made up of 14 amino acids.

V gene TRBV2 combines with J gene TRBJ1-6, with D perhaps matching TRBD1 (6 bases). The CDR3 length is 16 residues. Trimming pared 6 bases from V and 10 bases from J, leaving 22 bases between. Germline-derived CDR1 and CDR2 are SNHLY and FYNNEI. CDR3 protein: CASRGIGAQGRSPLHF. CDR3 bases: TGTGCCAGCAGGGGAATCGGTGCACAGGGACGATCACCCCTCCACTTT.

To note about this clone: Other DNA sequences from this sample encode an identical CDR3 as well. V is TRBV5-1 and J is TRBJ1-2; TRBD1 matches at 10 bases. CDR1 is SGHRS and CDR2 is YFSETQ in the germline V gene. Unmatched junction bases numbered 1, after V lost 2 bases and J lost 3 bases. The CDR3 has 14 residues. CDR3 loop: CASSLGTGDYGYTF. The CDR3 nucleotides read TGCGCCAGCAGCTTAGGGACAGGGGACTATGGCTACACCTTC.

The CDR3 sequence: CASSPTGGAGAYEQYF. The CDR3 bases are TGTGCCAGCAGCCCGACGGGGGGCGCGGGCGCTTACGAGCAGTACTTC. This sequence joins TRBV5-4 and TRBJ2-7; TRBD2 is a possible D gene (7 bases). Germline V lookup: CDR1 SGHNT, CDR2 YYREEE (reference sequence). The CDR3 sequence is 16 residues long. V was shortened by 4 bases and J by 4 bases, with 21 bases between the two germline ends.

The chain links TRBV11-2 to TRBJ1-4; 9 bases match TRBD1. CDR1 SGHAT and CDR2 FQNNGV come from the germline V gene. The CDR3 contains 16 residues. With V trimmed by 5 bases and J by 7 bases, 11 bases remained unmatched. CDR3 coding DNA: TGTGCCAGCAGCCCGAGGGGATCGACAGGGGGTGAAAAACTGTTTTTT. Its protein product is CASSPRGSTGGEKLFF.

The gene calls are TRBV15 and TRBJ2-5; D remains ambiguous. CDR1 is LNHNV, CDR2 YYDKDF, per germline (reference sequence). Trimming stripped 3 bases from V and 6 bases from J, with 23 bases between. This CDR3 is 17 amino acids long. In nucleotides, the CDR3 is TGTGCCACCAGCAGCCCCCAGGTACGCCACGGTGTGCAGACCCAGTACTTC. Translated: CATSSPQVRHGVQTQYF.

The genes are TRBV9 and TRBJ2-1, with TRBD1 matching over 8 bases. The V and J ends lost 0 bases and 4 bases, in that order; junction bases with no gene match: 9. CDR1 is SGDLS and CDR2 is YYNGEE in the germline V gene. The length of the CDR3 is 17 residues. In nucleotides, the CDR3 is TGTGCCAGCAGCGTAGCGGCTCGACAGGGGCTATACAATGAGCAGTTCTTC. Amino acid sequence: CASSVAARQGLYNEQFF.

This clone was counted once. The rearrangement uses TRBV6-1 and TRBJ1-2; 7 bases are a match to TRBD1. Trimming took 1 base from V and 0 from J; bases not matched to a gene: 11. Per germline, CDR1 MNHNS and CDR2 SASEGT. This CDR3 region has 18 residues. The CDR3 reads CASSEGTVTGIANYGYTF. CDR3 DNA sequence: TGTGCCAGCAGTGAAGGGACTGTGACAGGGATAGCTAACTATGGCTACACCTTC.

This rearrangement joins TRBV2 to TRBJ2-7, with TRBD1 as a possible D gene (5 bases). The CDR3 totals 9 residues. The V end lost 9 bases, the J end lost 7 bases, and 7 bases lay between the germline ends. Germline assignment: CDR1 SNHLY and CDR2 FYNNEI. The CDR3 nucleotides read TGTGCCAGTGGACAAGAGCAGTACTTC. This sequence encodes CASGQEQYF.

The V and J genes are TRBV14 and TRBJ2-1, with 10 bases that match TRBD2. The junction had 7 bases not matched to a gene; V was cut back by 0 bases and J by 8 bases. The CDR3 consists of 16 residues. The V gene's germline CDR1 is SGHDN and CDR2 FVKESK. The CDR3 coding sequence is TGTGCCAGCAGCCAAGATAACCAGCGGGGGGGGGATGAGCAGTTCTTC. The encoded protein is CASSQDNQRGGDEQFF.

The V call is TRBV27, the J call TRBJ2-1; 7 bases match TRBD2. Germline CDR1 is MNHEY and CDR2 is SMNVEV (reference sequence). V shed 3 bases and J 8 bases; nucleotides not matched to a gene: 1. The CDR3 consists of 12 residues. The CDR3: CASSFGGYEQFF. In nucleotides, the CDR3 is TGTGCCAGCAGTTTCGGGGGGTATGAGCAGTTCTTC.

The chain joins TRBV27 to TRBJ1-2; D might be TRBD1 (5 bases). The CDR3 is made up of 16 amino acids. V lost 4 bases to trimming and J lost 4 bases, with 19 bases between them. CDR1 MNHEY and CDR2 SMNVEV come from the germline V gene (reference sequence). The CDR3 spells CASSSRRLQGGYGYTF. In nucleotides, the CDR3 is TGTGCCAGCAGTTCGCGACGCCTGCAGGGAGGCTATGGCTACACCTTC.

This clone was picked up one time. The V and J genes are TRBV18 and TRBJ1-3; 7 nucleotides agree with TRBD1. J was trimmed by 2 bases and V by 3 bases; bases with no gene match: 1. The germline V gene encodes CDR1 KGHSH and CDR2 LQKENI. The CDR3 has 14 amino acids. The CDR3: CASSPGTAGNTIYF. The CDR3, as DNA: TGTGCCAGCTCACCGGGGACAGCTGGAAACACCATATATTTT. Full variable domain (outside the CDR3, taken from reference TRBV18 and TRBJ1-3): NAGVMQNPRHLVRRRGQEARLRCSPMKGHSHVYWYRQLPEEGLKFMVYLQKENIIDESGMPKERFSAEFPKEGPSILRIQQVVRGDSAAYFCASSPGTAGNTIYFGEGSWLTVV.

The chain is built from TRBV9 and TRBJ1-1; 7 bases align to TRBD1. The CDR3 is 16 residues long. Germline V gene data show CDR1 as SGDLS and CDR2 as YYNGEE. J gave up 1 base and V 3 bases, and 9 bases lay outside the gene matches. CDR3 in DNA: TGTGCCAGCAGCGCCACAGGGGACCCCGGGAACACTGAAGCTTTCTTT. It codes for CASSATGDPGNTEAFF.

The chain recombines TRBV7-2 with TRBJ2-7; TRBD2 agrees at 8 bases. Germline-derived CDR1 and CDR2 are SGHTA and FQGNSA. The CDR3 spans 14 residues. Trimming at V came to 5 bases and at J to 3 bases, leaving 6 bases not matched to a gene. The CDR3 coding sequence is TGTGCCAGCAGCCCACCGGGACTAGGCTACGAGCAGTACTTC. Translated, it gives CASSPPGLGYEQYF.